Below are 27 T cell receptor beta chains sequenced from a single sample in a study of monozygotic twins with inflammatory bowel disease. TCRdb reprocessed the 5' RACE reads, keeping one entry per CDR3 protein, no DNA. The sample data list approximately 400,000 distinct CDR3 sequences. What was sequenced was blood. The origin of the receptors is a human donor with ulcerative colitis or Crohn's disease, or a healthy co-twin of an affected twin (not recorded which).

The CDR3 protein is CASSLGRSYGYTF. The chain is built from TRBV6-5 and TRBJ1-2; TCRdb proposes TRBD1, but this gene call is untestable without DNA. CDR1 and CDR2 (germline): MNHEY, SVGAGI. CDR3 length: 13 amino acids.

The chain carries TRBV28 and TRBJ2-1. This CDR3 has 11 residues. The germline CDR1 and CDR2 sequences are MDHEN and SYDVKM. The CDR3 protein is CASRLYNEQFF.

The V gene is TRBV3-1, the J gene TRBJ2-1; absent DNA, TCRdb's TRBD2 call cannot be checked. Germline-derived CDR1 and CDR2 are LGHDT and YNNKEL (reference sequence). The length of the CDR3 is 15 residues. CDR3 sequence: CASSPYLAGLNEQFF.

CDR3 protein: CAWSPGTSASYEQYF. The V call is TRBV30, the J call TRBJ2-7; TCRdb picks TRBD2, but there is no DNA to check that call. Germline V gene sequence: CDR1 GTSNPN, CDR2 SVGIG (reference sequence). The CDR3 has 15 residues.

CDR3 protein: CASSLSGTGSEKLFF. This sequence joins TRBV5-1 and TRBJ1-4; checking the TCRdb D call of TRBD1 is not possible without DNA. This CDR3 contains 15 residues. The germline CDR1 and CDR2 sequences are SGHRS and YFSETQ.

The chain links TRBV7-2 to TRBJ1-2; the D call from TCRdb, TRBD1, cannot be confirmed without DNA. The CDR3 is 16 residues long. From germline, CDR1 is SGHTA and CDR2 FQGNSA. The CDR3 here is CASSLPRDRGLNGYTF.

The chain has TRBV7-6 and TRBJ2-5; TCRdb's D call of TRBD2 is untestable without DNA. CDR1 and CDR2 (germline): SGHVS, FNYEAQ. There are 14 residues in the CDR3. The chain's CDR3 is CASSLGAGGETQYF.

The chain uses TRBV27 and TRBJ1-5; TCRdb designates TRBD1, a call that cannot be tested without DNA. In germline, CDR1 is MNHEY, CDR2 SMNVEV (reference sequence). The CDR3 spans 15 residues. The CDR3 loop is CASSLLGARGQPQHF.

The V gene is TRBV27, the J gene TRBJ1-1. Looked up from germline, CDR1 is MNHEY and CDR2 is SMNVEV (reference sequence). The CDR3 loop spans 15 amino acids. The CDR3 sequence is CASSFQLDPSSEAFF.

The CDR3 region is CASSELGGRIYGYTF. This sequence joins TRBV6-1 and TRBJ1-2; lacking DNA, the TRBD1 call made by TCRdb goes unchecked. Germline CDR1 reads MNHNS; CDR2 reads SASEGT. The CDR3 contains 15 residues.

The V call is TRBV4-3, the J call TRBJ2-5; TCRdb names TRBD2, which stays unverified in the absence of DNA. Germline loops: CDR1 LGHNA, CDR2 YSLEER. CDR3 length: 16 residues. The chain's CDR3 is CASSQDEGGIGETQYF.

The V call is TRBV5-1, the J call TRBJ2-7. Germline CDR1 and CDR2: SGHRS and YFSETQ. The CDR3 length is 12 residues. CDR3 residues: CASSLSDHEQYF.

This rearrangement joins TRBV9 to TRBJ1-2; the TCRdb call, TRBD1, lacks DNA for checking. The germline gives CDR1 SGDLS, CDR2 YYNGEE. The length of the CDR3 is 17 residues. This CDR3 reads CASRRPGQGAPNYGYTF.

The chain couples TRBV18 to TRBJ2-1. Germline V CDR1 and CDR2: KGHSH, LQKENI. This CDR3 has 12 residues. This chain's CDR3 is CASSTVNNEQFF.

This chain uses TRBV5-1 with TRBJ2-7; checking the TCRdb D call of TRBD2 is not possible without DNA. The CDR3 length is 15 residues. The germline CDR1 and CDR2 sequences are SGHRS and YFSETQ. The CDR3 spells CASSLAASGLGEQYF.

CDR3 in amino acids: CASSRRGDNEQFF. This chain joins TRBV7-3 and TRBJ2-1; TCRdb picks TRBD1, but there is no DNA to check that call. The length of the CDR3 is 13 residues. Germline V lookup: CDR1 SGHTA, CDR2 FQGTGA.

The chain carries TRBV7-9 and TRBJ2-3; TCRdb designates TRBD2, a call that cannot be tested without DNA. The germline gives CDR1 SEHNR, CDR2 FQNEAQ (reference sequence). The CDR3 covers 16 residues. The CDR3 sequence: CASSSVAGGYTDTQYF.

This rearrangement joins TRBV5-1 to TRBJ1-4. Per the germline V gene, CDR1 is SGHRS and CDR2 is YFSETQ. CDR3 length: 15 residues. The CDR3 region is CASSLSSATNEKLFF.

The chain carries TRBV4-1 and TRBJ2-7; TCRdb outputs TRBD1, but without DNA this stays unchecked. In germline, CDR1 is MGHRA, CDR2 YSYEKL. CDR3 length: 15 amino acids. The CDR3 here is CASSRPGGAPYEQYF.

This chain links TRBV19 with TRBJ1-1; TCRdb gives TRBD1 as the D gene, but with no DNA this cannot be confirmed. Germline CDR1 and CDR2: LNHDA and SQIVND (reference sequence). The CDR3 spans 14 residues. The CDR3 reads CASSIDAGTGEAFF.

The genes are TRBV7-2 and TRBJ1-2. The CDR3 sequence is 15 residues long. Looked up from germline, CDR1 is SGHTA and CDR2 is FQGNSA. CDR3 in amino acids: CASSLTPTQTDGYTF.

This sequence joins TRBV6-1 and TRBJ1-1; TCRdb proposes TRBD1, but this gene call is untestable without DNA. The CDR3 runs to 13 residues. Germline loops: CDR1 MNHNS, CDR2 SASEGT. CDR3 loop: CASRSQGGTEAFF.

The rearrangement uses TRBV2 and TRBJ1-5. The CDR3 runs to 16 residues. The germline CDR1 and CDR2 sequences are SNHLY and FYNNEI. The CDR3 here is CASSEGHLRGNQPQHF.

The CDR3 sequence: CAISVGSSSYEQYF. V and J are TRBV10-3 and TRBJ2-7. CDR1 and CDR2 from the germline V gene are ENHRY and SYGVKD. The CDR3 loop spans 14 amino acids.

The gene calls are TRBV23-1 and TRBJ2-3; TCRdb's D call, TRBD1, is unchecked because there is no DNA. TRBV23-1 is an open reading frame whose function is uncertain. This CDR3 is built from 17 residues. The CDR3 protein is CASSQSSATGGADTQYF.

The chain employs TRBV29-1 and TRBJ2-3; TCRdb indicates TRBD2, and absent DNA this call remains unverified. There are 14 residues in the CDR3. Germline lookup yields CDR1 SQVTM and CDR2 ANQGSEA. The CDR3 loop reads CSATTSGRLTTQYF.

The rearrangement uses TRBV5-1 and TRBJ2-7. From germline, CDR1 is SGHRS and CDR2 YFSETQ. The CDR3 has 12 residues. Here the CDR3 reads CASSSQNYEQYF.